The 26 T cell receptor beta chains below were found in one sample sequenced in a study of blood T cell repertoires in COVID-19. The repertoire was sequenced with immunoSEQ multiplex PCR; TCRdb's copy has only in-frame clones and lacks some. Of 130,000 to 150,000 clones in the sample, 80% to 90% were seen once. Sequences were obtained from peripheral blood. The receptors here all came from a human donor in a cohort sampled during active COVID-19.

The chain recombines TRBV29-1 with TRBJ1-1; the D gene is possibly TRBD1 (5 bases). The CDR3 is made up of 13 amino acids. The V gene's germline CDR1 is SQVTM and CDR2 ANQGSEA. Trimming left V 6 bases short and J 1 base short, with 12 bases between. CDR3 nucleotides: TGCAGCGTCGCCAGGGATACGAACACTGAAGCTTTCTTT. Amino acid sequence: CSVARDTNTEAFF.

The chain recombines TRBV4-1 with TRBJ2-2; tentatively, D is TRBD1 (5 bases). The CDR3 extends over 17 amino acids. Trimming stripped 7 bases from V and 0 bases from J, with 18 bases between. Per germline, CDR1 MGHRA and CDR2 YSYEKL. The CDR3 region is CASTPSPTVANTGELFF. DNA for the CDR3: TGCGCCAGCACCCCATCCCCGACAGTCGCGAACACCGGGGAGCTGTTTTTT.

This chain links TRBV3-1 (or the pseudogene TRBV3-2) with TRBJ2-5, with TRBD1 as a possible D gene (5 bases). The CDR3 extends over 15 amino acids. V dropped 5 bases and J dropped 2 bases, with 15 bases sitting between them. Per the germline V gene, CDR1 is LGHDT and CDR2 is YNNKEL (reference sequence). The DNA for the CDR3 is TGTGCCAGCAGCTCGCCCTGGGGCTCACAAGAGACCCAGTACTTC. The encoded protein is CASSSPWGSQETQYF.

V gene TRBV7-9 combines with J gene TRBJ2-2; D perhaps matches TRBD2 (6 bases). CDR3 length equals 16 residues. The germline V and J ends were trimmed by 2 bases and 2 bases, with 12 bases remaining between them. Germline-derived CDR1 and CDR2 are SEHNR and FQNEAQ (reference sequence). The CDR3 DNA is TGTGCCAGCAGCTTATCGGCTAGCGAAAACACCGGGGAGCTGTTTTTT. As protein: CASSLSASENTGELFF.

The rearrangement uses TRBV6-5 and TRBJ2-7; tentative D call: TRBD1 (5 bases). The CDR3 is 13 amino acids. Germline values: CDR1 MNHEY, CDR2 SVGAGI. V shed 8 bases and J shed 7 bases, with 18 bases lying between them. The CDR3 sequence: CASALTALWEQYF. The CDR3 nucleotides are TGTGCCAGCGCCTTGACAGCCCTTTGGGAGCAGTACTTC.

V is TRBV30 and J is TRBJ2-3, with D perhaps matching TRBD2 (6 bases). The CDR3 is made up of 15 amino acids. The germline CDR1 and CDR2 sequences are GTSNPN and SVGIG (reference sequence). Trimming cost V 2 bases and J 3 bases, with 15 bases left between them. The CDR3 sequence: CAWSPGQGLTDTQYF. The DNA for the CDR3 is TGTGCCTGGAGTCCCGGGCAGGGACTGACAGATACGCAGTATTTT.

The chain employs TRBV7-9 and TRBJ2-1; a possible D gene is TRBD1 (5 bases). Germline V gene lookup returns CDR1 SEHNR and CDR2 FQNEAQ (reference sequence). CDR3 size: 13 residues. V dropped 7 bases and J dropped 10 bases, with 17 bases sitting between them. CDR3 sequence: CASNTPAAGEQFF. The CDR3 DNA follows: TGTGCCAGCAACACTCCCGCGGCAGGGGAGCAGTTCTTC.

This clone occurred once. The CDR3 protein is CASSQGQGASGGELFF. CDR3 bases: TGTGCCAGCTCACAAGGACAGGGGGCTTCTGGCGGGGAGCTGTTTTTT. This sequence joins TRBV18 and TRBJ2-2; TRBD1 matches 11 bases. This CDR3 has 16 residues. In germline, CDR1 is KGHSH, CDR2 LQKENI. The ends lost 4 bases at V and 7 bases at J; junction bases unmatched: 8.

The chain couples TRBV5-5 to TRBJ2-7, with D possibly being TRBD2 (6 bases). The CDR3 sequence is 14 residues long. CDR1 and CDR2 from the germline V gene are SGHKS and YYEKEE (reference sequence). Trimming shortened V by 0 bases and J by 5 bases, and 12 bases separated the two germline ends. As DNA, the CDR3 is TGTGCCAGCAGCTTGGGCGAAGGGGAGGACGAGCAGTACTTC. As protein: CASSLGEGEDEQYF.

In DNA, the CDR3 is TGTGCCAGTGGCCGGACAGATCAAGAGACCCAGTACTTC. This translates into CASGRTDQETQYF. This rearrangement joins TRBV19 to TRBJ2-5, with a weak D call TRBD1 (6 bases). V dropped 8 bases and J dropped 2 bases, with 12 bases sitting between them. Per germline, CDR1 LNHDA and CDR2 SQIVND (reference sequence). The CDR3 is made up of 13 amino acids.

The chain employs TRBV5-4 and TRBJ2-5, with D maybe TRBD2 (7 bases). CDR3 length equals 13 residues. Germline values: CDR1 SGHNT, CDR2 YYREEE (reference sequence). The ends were cut back, 3 bases at V and 5 bases at J, with 11 bases in the middle. This chain's CDR3 is CASSSGGRETQYF. In DNA form, the CDR3 reads TGTGCCAGCAGCTCCGGGGGGCGGGAGACCCAGTACTTC.

V is TRBV7-9 and J is TRBJ1-6; D is uncertain. The CDR3 is 15 amino acids. Germline V gene lookup returns CDR1 SEHNR and CDR2 FQNEAQ (reference sequence). V lost 5 bases, J lost 1 base, and 9 bases lay in between. The CDR3 is CASSPPGSYNSPLHF. The CDR3 bases are TGTGCCAGCAGCCCCCCGGGGTCCTATAATTCACCCCTCCACTTT.

The V and J genes are TRBV29-1 and TRBJ2-7; 8 bases agree with TRBD1. Per germline, CDR1 SQVTM and CDR2 ANQGSEA. This CDR3 is built from 14 residues. V shed 1 base and J 4 bases; nucleotides not matched to a gene: 6. Written as DNA, the CDR3 is TGCAGCGTTGAAGCTGGGACAGGAGGTTACGAGCAGTACTTC. Protein: CSVEAGTGGYEQYF.

This rearrangement joins TRBV5-1 to TRBJ2-3, with D possibly being TRBD1 (6 bases). V lost 4 bases to trimming and J lost 6 bases, with 15 bases between them. The CDR3 loop spans 14 amino acids. Germline values: CDR1 SGHRS, CDR2 YFSETQ. CDR3 sequence reads: CASSLGTTSDTQYF. CDR3 DNA sequence: TGCGCCAGCAGCCTTGGGACAACGTCGGATACGCAGTATTTT.

CDR3 nucleotide sequence: TGTGCCAGCACCGGGACAGGGGCATACAATGAGCAGTTCTTC. Residues: CASTGTGAYNEQFF. The chain carries TRBV6-5 and TRBJ2-1; 10 bases are shared with TRBD1. The CDR3 is 14 amino acids. From germline, CDR1 is MNHEY and CDR2 SVGAGI. V lost 7 bases, J lost 4 bases, and 4 bases stayed unmatched.

The count of this clone is one. V usage is TRBV2 and J usage is TRBJ1-1; no clear D. V lost 6 bases and J lost 1, with 12 bases in between. Germline CDR1 and CDR2: SNHLY and FYNNEI. The CDR3 extends over 14 amino acids. CDR3 DNA: TGTGCCAGCAGGCCTACGAGTACGAACACTGAAGCTTTCTTT. This translates into CASRPTSTNTEAFF.

The chain is built from TRBV24-1 and TRBJ2-2; D might be TRBD2 (7 bases). The V and J ends lost 5 bases and 1 base respectively, with 10 bases between them. CDR1 is KGHDR, CDR2 SFDVKD, per germline. There are 15 residues in the CDR3. CDR3 in DNA: TGTGCCACCAGTGGGGGGGGCGAGAACACCGGGGAGCTGTTTTTT. As protein: CATSGGGENTGELFF.

The gene calls are TRBV7-2 and TRBJ1-5; no clear D. V was pared by 5 bases and J by 2 bases, with 13 bases between. The CDR3 runs 15 residues. Germline CDR1 is SGHTA and CDR2 is FQGNSA. The CDR3 DNA is TGTGCCAGCAGCCAAGGACGGAGGGGCAATCAGCCCCAGCATTTT. Translating it yields CASSQGRRGNQPQHF.

The J gene is TRBJ2-2, the V gene TRBV5-4, with 8 bases identical to TRBD1. The CDR3 contains 15 residues. The V and J ends lost 2 bases and 3 bases, in that order; junction bases with no gene match: 3. Germline CDR1 reads SGHNT; CDR2 reads YYREEE (reference sequence). This CDR3 is CASSLDRGDTGELFF. CDR3 nucleotide sequence: TGTGCCAGCAGCTTAGACAGGGGCGACACCGGGGAGCTGTTTTTT.

This chain joins TRBV2 and TRBJ1-5; a weak D match, TRBD1 (6 bases). The germline gives CDR1 SNHLY, CDR2 FYNNEI. This CDR3 is 14 amino acids long. The V end was cut by 7 bases, the J end by 1 base, with 11 bases between. CDR3 DNA sequence: TGTGCCAGCAACCTTGACAGGAGCAATCAGCCCCAGCATTTT. Its protein is CASNLDRSNQPQHF.

This clone was counted only a few times. This sequence joins TRBV10-3 and TRBJ1-3, with 7 bases identical to TRBD1. Trimming removed 2 bases from V and 5 bases from J; junction bases left unmatched: 6. The germline V gene has CDR1 ENHRY and CDR2 SYGVKD. This CDR3 is 15 amino acids long. The CDR3 sequence: CAISEKTGERNTIYF. As DNA, the CDR3 is TGTGCCATCAGTGAGAAAACAGGGGAACGAAACACCATATATTTT.

This chain uses TRBV6-1 with TRBJ2-3; D remains ambiguous. CDR1 MNHNS and CDR2 SASEGT come from the germline V gene. This CDR3 has 12 residues. Trimming took off 2 bases at V and 6 bases at J, with 6 bases between the two ends. CDR3 sequence: CASSESRDTQYF. The CDR3 bases are TGTGCCAGCAGTGAATCCCGGGATACGCAGTATTTT.

The gene calls are TRBV19 and TRBJ1-5; D gene uncertain. The CDR3 totals 14 residues. In germline, CDR1 is LNHDA, CDR2 SQIVND (reference sequence). The germline V and J ends were trimmed by 5 bases and 3 bases, with 11 bases remaining between them. The CDR3 sequence: CASSPPRVNQPQHF. For the CDR3, the DNA is TGTGCCAGTAGTCCTCCGAGGGTCAATCAGCCCCAGCATTTT.

The table lists this clone with a count of one. The chain links TRBV6-1 to TRBJ2-1, with no clear D. The V gene lost 1 base and the J gene lost 5 bases, with 9 bases spanning the gap. The CDR3 runs to 14 residues. Per germline, CDR1 MNHNS and CDR2 SASEGT. The CDR3 spells CASSEGAYNNEQFF. For the CDR3, the DNA is TGTGCCAGCAGTGAAGGGGCTTATAACAATGAGCAGTTCTTC.

V gene TRBV10-1 combines with J gene TRBJ1-1; D perhaps matches TRBD1 (6 bases). CDR1 WNHNN and CDR2 SYGVQD come from the germline V gene (reference sequence). V was shortened by 2 bases and J by 5 bases, with 9 bases between the two germline ends. The CDR3 extends over 13 amino acids. CDR3 residues: CASSEAGQTEAFF. CDR3 bases: TGCGCCAGCAGTGAGGCCGGACAGACTGAAGCTTTCTTT.

The CDR3 DNA reads as TGCGCCAGCAGCCAGTCAGGGAACACTGAAGCTTTCTTT. Residues: CASSQSGNTEAFF. This rearrangement joins TRBV4-3 to TRBJ1-1; D is unclear. Germline loops: CDR1 LGHNA, CDR2 YSLEER. The V gene lost 3 bases and the J gene lost 1 base, with 6 bases spanning the gap. The CDR3 runs to 13 residues.